Shown below are 6 T cell receptor beta chains from a single sample sequenced in a study of cytomegalovirus exposure and HLA in healthy donors. Amplification used 60 Vbeta primers and 13 Jbeta primers. Clones were sequenced by immunoSEQ multiplex PCR, and TCRdb holds only the in-frame ones, with some missing. The table shows just over 150,000 clones, with 65% to 85% occurring only once. Input material: PBMCs. The receptors originated from a male donor in good health and CMV-seropositive.

The genes are TRBV5-1 and TRBJ2-7; the D gene is possibly TRBD2 (5 bases). V was cut by 1 base and J by 4 bases, with 9 bases left in between. The CDR3 sequence is 13 residues long. Germline-derived CDR1 and CDR2 are SGHRS and YFSETQ. CDR3 coding DNA: TGCGCCAGCAGCTTGCCGAGAGGGTACGAGCAGTACTTC. Residues: CASSLPRGYEQYF.

This clone was observed a few times. V is TRBV7-9 and J is TRBJ2-5; TRBD2 is a possible D gene (6 bases). The V end was cut by 4 bases, the J end by 11 bases, with 17 bases between. The V gene's germline CDR1 is SEHNR and CDR2 FQNEAQ (reference sequence). This CDR3 is 13 amino acids long. DNA of the CDR3: TGTGCCAGCAGCTATGGCGGGGTTTGGGAGCAGTACTTC. Residues: CASSYGGVWEQYF.

The chain employs TRBV21-1 and TRBJ2-5; the tabulated D call, TRBD2, remains unverified against the DNA. TRBV21-1 is noted as a pseudogene. The CDR3 is 15 amino acids. The DNA of the CDR3 is TGTGCCAGCAGCCCGCCCCTAGCGAACCAAGAGACCCAGTACTTC. Encoded protein: CASSPPLANQETQYF.

Comments on this clone: Sequence at one end of the junction differs from germline and may be a read error. This chain connects TRBV28 to TRBJ2-7; D unresolved. This CDR3 has 12 residues. Germline V lookup: CDR1 MDHEN, CDR2 SYDVKM. The CDR3 coding sequence is TGTGCCAGCAGTTTATTCTCCTCCGAGCAGTACTTC. It specifies CASSLFSSEQYF. The whole variable domain, filled in from reference TRBV28 and TRBJ2-7, reads DVKVTQSSRYLVKRTGEKVFLECVQDMDHENMFWYRQDPGLGLRLIYFSYDVKMKEKGDIPEGYSVSREKKERFSLILESASTNQTSMYLCASSLFSSEQYFGPGTRLTVT.

This clone was seen once. At one end, the junction sequence differs from germline, possibly due to a read error. J is TRBJ2-5 and V is TRBV7-7; D uncertain. This CDR3 has 13 residues. Germline lookup yields CDR1 SSHAT and CDR2 FNYEAQ (reference sequence). The CDR3, as DNA: TGTGCTAGCAGCTTAAATTACGGAGAGACCCAGTACTTC. It translates to CASSLNYGETQYF. Drawing the rest from reference TRBV7-7 and TRBJ2-5, the complete variable domain is GAGVSQSPRYKVTKRGQDVTLRCDPISSHATLYWYQQALGQGPEFLTYFNYEAQPDKSGLPSDRFSAERPEGSISTLTIQRTEQRDSAMYRCASSLNYGETQYFGPGTRLLVL.

The J gene is TRBJ2-1, the V gene TRBV7-3; D call uncertain. This CDR3 region has 15 residues. Germline CDR1 and CDR2: SGHTA and FQGTGA. Trimming left V 1 base short and J 8 bases short, with 15 bases between. The CDR3 here is CASSLNSQTSHEQFF. The CDR3, as DNA: TGTGCCAGCAGCTTAAACAGCCAAACCTCCCATGAGCAGTTCTTC. The full variable domain, in which reference TRBV7-3 and TRBJ2-1 provide the parts outside the CDR3, is GAGVSQTPSNKVTEKGKYVELRCDPISGHTALYWYRQSLGQGPEFLIYFQGTGAADDSGLPNDRFFAVRPEGSVSTLKIQRTERGDSAVYLCASSLNSQTSHEQFFGPGTRLTVL.